The subject of this entry is one TCR beta chain. Its antigen is unidentified. The source of the sample is a study of blood T cells in healthy people across ages. Study summary: With template switching, about one barcoded beta molecule was captured per two T cells.

The CDR3 runs 13 residues. From germline, CDR1 is MNHEY and CDR2 SVGAGI. V lost 0 bases and J lost 9, with 9 bases in between. Overall study results and limits: Because donor CMV status was unknown, expanded clonotype changes were possibly confounded. Getting older went along with TCR beta diversity per million T cells dropping roughly linearly.

Through a sample-barcoded 5' primer and a J-beta primer mix, a second PCR was run for roughly 6 to 12 cycles. TCRdb passed the 5' RACE reads through MiXCR, listing each CDR3 protein once. The sample consists of 1,500,000 or so distinct CDR3 sequences, 59% of them appearing once. The V call is TRBV6-5, the J call TRBJ2-1; no clear D. The sequence derives from a man aged 18 to 35 in good health. The sample consisted of blood. The CDR3 DNA sequence: TGTGCCAGCAGTTACTCGTTGGCTACTGAGCAGTTCTTC. Its translation is CASSYSLATEQFF.